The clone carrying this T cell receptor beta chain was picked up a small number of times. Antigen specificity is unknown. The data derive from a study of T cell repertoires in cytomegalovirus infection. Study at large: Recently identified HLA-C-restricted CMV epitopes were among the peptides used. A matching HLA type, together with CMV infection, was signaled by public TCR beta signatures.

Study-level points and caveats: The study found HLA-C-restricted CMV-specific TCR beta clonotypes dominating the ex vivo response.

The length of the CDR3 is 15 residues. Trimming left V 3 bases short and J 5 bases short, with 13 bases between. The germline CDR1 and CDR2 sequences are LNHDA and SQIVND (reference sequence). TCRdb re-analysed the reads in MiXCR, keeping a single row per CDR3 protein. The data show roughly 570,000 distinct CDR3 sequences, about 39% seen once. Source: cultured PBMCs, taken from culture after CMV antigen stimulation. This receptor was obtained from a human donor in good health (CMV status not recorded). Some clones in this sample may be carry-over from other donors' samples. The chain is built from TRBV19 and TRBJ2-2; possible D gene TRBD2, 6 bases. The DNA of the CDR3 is TGTGCCAGTAGTATCCAGCGGGTTCGGACCGGGGAGCTGTTTTTT. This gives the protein CASSIQRVRTGELFF.